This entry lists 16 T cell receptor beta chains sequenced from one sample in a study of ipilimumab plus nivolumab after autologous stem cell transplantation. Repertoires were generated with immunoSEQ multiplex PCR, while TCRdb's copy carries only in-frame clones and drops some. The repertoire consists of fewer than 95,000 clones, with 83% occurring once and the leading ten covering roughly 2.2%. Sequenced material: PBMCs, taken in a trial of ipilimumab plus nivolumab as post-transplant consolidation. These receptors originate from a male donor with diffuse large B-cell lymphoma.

Written as DNA, the CDR3 is TGTGCCAGCACTCGTTTCGGCGAGCAGTACTTC. The encoded protein is CASTRFGEQYF. The gene calls are TRBV6-5 and TRBJ2-7, with no clear D. CDR1 is MNHEY, CDR2 SVGAGI, per germline. The CDR3 consists of 11 residues. Trimming took off 7 bases at V and 6 bases at J, with 10 bases between the two ends.

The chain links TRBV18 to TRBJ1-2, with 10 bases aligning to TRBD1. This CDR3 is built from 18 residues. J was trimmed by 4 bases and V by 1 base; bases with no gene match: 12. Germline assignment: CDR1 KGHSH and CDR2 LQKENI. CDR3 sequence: CASSPLTGTGERLYGYTF. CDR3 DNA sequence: TGTGCCAGCTCACCACTTACCGGGACAGGGGAGAGGCTCTATGGCTACACCTTC.

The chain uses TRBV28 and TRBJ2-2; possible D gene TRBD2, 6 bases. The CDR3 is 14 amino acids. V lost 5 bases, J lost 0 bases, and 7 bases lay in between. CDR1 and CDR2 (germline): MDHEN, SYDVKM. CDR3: CASSGGANTGELFF. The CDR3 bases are TGTGCCAGCAGTGGCGGGGCGAACACCGGGGAGCTGTTTTTT.

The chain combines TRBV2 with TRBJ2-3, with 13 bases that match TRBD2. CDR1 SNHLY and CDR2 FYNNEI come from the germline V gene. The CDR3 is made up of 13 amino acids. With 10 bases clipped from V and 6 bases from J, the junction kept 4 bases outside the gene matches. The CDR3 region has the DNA TGTGCCACACTAGCGGGGGGGCTTGATACGCAGTATTTT. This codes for CATLAGGLDTQYF.

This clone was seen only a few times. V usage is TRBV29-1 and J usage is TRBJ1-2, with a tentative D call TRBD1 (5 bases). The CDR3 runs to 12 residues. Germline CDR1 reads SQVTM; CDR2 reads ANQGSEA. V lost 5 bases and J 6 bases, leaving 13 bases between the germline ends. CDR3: CSVLAGMNGYTF. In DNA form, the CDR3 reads TGCAGCGTTTTGGCAGGGATGAATGGCTACACCTTC.

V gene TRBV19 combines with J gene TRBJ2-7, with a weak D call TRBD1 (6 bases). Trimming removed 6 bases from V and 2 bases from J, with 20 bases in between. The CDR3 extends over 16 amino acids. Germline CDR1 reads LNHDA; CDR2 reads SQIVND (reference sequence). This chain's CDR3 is CASSLQGGQYTYEQYF. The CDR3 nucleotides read TGTGCCAGTAGCTTACAAGGAGGACAGTATACCTACGAGCAGTACTTC. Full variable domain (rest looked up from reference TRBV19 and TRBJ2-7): DGGITQSPKYLFRKEGQNVTLSCEQNLNHDAMYWYRQDPGQGLRLIYYSQIVNDFQKGDIAEGYSVSREKKESFPLTVTSAQKNPTAFYLCASSLQGGQYTYEQYFGPGTRLTVT.

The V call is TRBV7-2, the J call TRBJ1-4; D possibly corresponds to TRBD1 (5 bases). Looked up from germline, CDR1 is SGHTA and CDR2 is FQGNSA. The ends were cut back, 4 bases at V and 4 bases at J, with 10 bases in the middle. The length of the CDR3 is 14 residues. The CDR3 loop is CASSWQGFNEKLFF. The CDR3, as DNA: TGTGCCAGCAGCTGGCAGGGTTTTAATGAAAAACTGTTTTTT.

In DNA, the CDR3 is TGTGCCAGCAGCTTAGCGGGTAGCTCTGGAAACACCATATATTTT. The encoded protein is CASSLAGSSGNTIYF. The J gene is TRBJ1-3, the V gene TRBV7-9; the D is unclear. The germline V and J ends were trimmed by 0 bases and 0 bases, with 6 bases remaining between them. The germline CDR1 and CDR2 sequences are SEHNR and FQNEAQ (reference sequence). CDR3 size: 15 residues.

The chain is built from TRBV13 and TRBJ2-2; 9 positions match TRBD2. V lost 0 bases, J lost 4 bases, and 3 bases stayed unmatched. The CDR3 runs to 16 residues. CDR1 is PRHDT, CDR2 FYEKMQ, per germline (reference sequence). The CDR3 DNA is TGTGCCAGCAGCTTAGGTCTAGCGGGGACCACCGGGGAGCTGTTTTTT. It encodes CASSLGLAGTTGELFF.

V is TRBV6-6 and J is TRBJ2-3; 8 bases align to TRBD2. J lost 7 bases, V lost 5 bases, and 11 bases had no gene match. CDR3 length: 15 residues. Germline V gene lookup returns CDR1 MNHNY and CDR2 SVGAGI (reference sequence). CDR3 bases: TGTGCCAGCAGTATTACTACGGGGGGGCTAAATACGCAGTATTTT. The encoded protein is CASSITTGGLNTQYF.

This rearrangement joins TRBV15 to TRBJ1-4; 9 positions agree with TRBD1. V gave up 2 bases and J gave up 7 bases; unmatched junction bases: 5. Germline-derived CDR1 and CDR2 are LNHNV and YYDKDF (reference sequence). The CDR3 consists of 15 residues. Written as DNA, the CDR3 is TGTGCCACCAGCAGACCGGGACAGGGTGGTGAAAAACTGTTTTTT. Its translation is CATSRPGQGGEKLFF.

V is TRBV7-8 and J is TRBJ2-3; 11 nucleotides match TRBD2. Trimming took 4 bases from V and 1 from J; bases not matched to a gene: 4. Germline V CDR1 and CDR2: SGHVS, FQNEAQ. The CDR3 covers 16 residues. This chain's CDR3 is CASSSTLAGGTDTQYF. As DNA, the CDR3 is TGTGCCAGCAGCTCGACACTAGCGGGGGGCACAGATACGCAGTATTTT.

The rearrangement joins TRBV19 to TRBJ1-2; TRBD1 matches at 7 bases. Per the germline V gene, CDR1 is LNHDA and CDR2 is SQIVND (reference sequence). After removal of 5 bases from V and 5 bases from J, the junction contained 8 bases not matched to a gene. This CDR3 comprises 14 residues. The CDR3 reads CASSQPGQTYGYTF. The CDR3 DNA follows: TGTGCCAGTAGTCAGCCGGGACAGACGTATGGCTACACCTTC.

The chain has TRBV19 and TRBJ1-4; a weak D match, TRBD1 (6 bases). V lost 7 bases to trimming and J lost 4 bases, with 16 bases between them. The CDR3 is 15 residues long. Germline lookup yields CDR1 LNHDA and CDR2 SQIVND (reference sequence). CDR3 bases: TGTGCCAGTATTGACACAGGGCTGGGTAATGAAAAACTGTTTTTT. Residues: CASIDTGLGNEKLFF.

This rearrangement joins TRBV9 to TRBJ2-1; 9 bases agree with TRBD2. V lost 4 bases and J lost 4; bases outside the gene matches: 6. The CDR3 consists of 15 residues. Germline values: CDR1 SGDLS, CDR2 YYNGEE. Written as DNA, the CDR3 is TGTGCCAGCAGCCCCCTGGCGGGGGGGTACAATGAGCAGTTCTTC. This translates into CASSPLAGGYNEQFF.

The CDR3 nucleotides read TGCGCCAGCAGCCAAGATTGGGCAGGGATTTCGGAGCAGTTCTTC. As protein: CASSQDWAGISEQFF. The genes are TRBV4-3 and TRBJ2-1, with a possible D match to TRBD1 (5 bases). CDR1 is LGHNA, CDR2 YSLEER, per germline. The CDR3 is made up of 15 amino acids. The V end was cut by 0 bases, the J end by 10 bases, with 16 bases between.